The clone carrying this TCR beta chain was observed a handful of times. Preparing the TCRbeta library involved the use of unique molecular identifiers. TCRdb re-called the PCR reads with MiXCR, one entry per CDR3 protein. The top ten clones hold 4.5% to 7% of a sample with fewer than 550,000 distinct CDR3 sequences, approximately 10% of them seen once. The sample originates from a study of T-cell reconstitution after alpha-beta-depleted transplantation in children. This CDR3 is built from 13 residues. Per the germline V gene, CDR1 is DFQATT and CDR2 is SNEGSKA (reference sequence). The V gene lost 1 base and the J gene lost 5 bases, with 11 bases spanning the gap.

The sample was PBMCs from the stem cell graft donor, taken from the stem cell graft. The chain has TRBV20-1 and TRBJ1-2; D is ambiguous. This TCR was recovered from a human donor who donated a stem cell graft to a child with acute myeloid leukemia. CDR3 in amino acids: CSARGPWEYGYTF. CDR3 nucleotides: TGCAGTGCTAGAGGTCCCTGGGAATATGGCTACACCTTC.